The 25 T cell receptor beta chains in this list originate from one sample, sequenced in a study of T cell repertoires in cytomegalovirus infection (dated by TCRdb to about 2019). Sequencing used an Illumina HiSeq 1500. The raw public reads went through TCRdb reprocessing: fastp at Q25, MiXCR clone calling, in-frame beta chains kept. Each entry is one CDR3 protein sequence, shown with its most common DNA and genes. The sample includes around 750,000 distinct CDR3 sequences, with 32% observed a single time. The ten largest clones capture approximately 13% of the sample. Their recognized antigens are unknown. The meaning of the sample's treatment or condition label: in vitro stimulation with specific CMV peptide epitopes to enrich CMV-specific T cells. Specimen: cultured CD8+ T cells from PBMCs, collected from culture after CMV antigen stimulation. The receptor set was obtained from a human donor in good health (CMV status not recorded). Some clones in this sample may be carry-over from other donors' samples.

The V call is TRBV12-3 or TRBV12-4, the J call TRBJ2-3; D is undetermined. The CDR3 consists of 14 residues. The germline V and J ends were trimmed by 8 bases and 0 bases, with 12 bases remaining between them. CDR3 in DNA: TGTGCCAGCCGTCCAGCGCAGAGCACAGATACGCAGTATTTT. Its protein product is CASRPAQSTDTQYF.

The chain is built from TRBV24-1 and TRBJ2-1; a weak D match, TRBD2 (6 bases). The CDR3 sequence is 13 residues long. V lost 5 bases to trimming and J lost 7 bases, with 11 bases between them. The germline V gene encodes CDR1 KGHDR and CDR2 SFDVKD. The CDR3 nucleotides are TGTGCCACCAGTGCCGCGGGGCCTAATGAGCAGTTCTTC. Its translation is CATSAAGPNEQFF.

This chain joins TRBV5-3 and TRBJ1-1, with unresolved D. TRBV5-3 is an ORF; its function is uncertain. The CDR3 is 14 residues long. The germline V and J ends were trimmed by 8 bases and 4 bases, with 18 bases remaining between them. CDR3 coding DNA: TGTGCCAGCAACTTGGAGAGGTTACCCACTGAAGCTTTCTTT. This encodes CASNLERLPTEAFF.

This sequence joins TRBV20-1 and TRBJ1-2; D is possibly TRBD1 (5 bases). The germline CDR1 and CDR2 sequences are DFQATT and SNEGSKA (reference sequence). The germline V and J ends were trimmed by 4 bases and 4 bases, with 13 bases remaining between them. The length of the CDR3 is 13 residues. The CDR3 coding sequence is TGCAGTGCTATAAAACGGGGGTCCTATGGCTACACCTTC. Translated: CSAIKRGSYGYTF.

This chain connects TRBV7-9 to TRBJ1-2; unclear D gene. The V gene's germline CDR1 is SEHNR and CDR2 FQNEAQ (reference sequence). V lost 5 bases, J lost 3 bases, and 13 bases lay in between. The CDR3 is 14 amino acids. The CDR3 region has the DNA TGTGCCAGCAGCCCCCCGGGATCTCACTATGGCTACACCTTC. This sequence encodes CASSPPGSHYGYTF.

The gene calls are TRBV12-3 or TRBV12-4 and TRBJ1-3; 8 nucleotides match TRBD1. V lost 3 bases to trimming and J lost 1 base; unmatched junction nucleotides: 14. This CDR3 has 19 residues. The CDR3 region has the DNA TGTGCCAGCAGTTTTCCGGGGGCCGACAGGGGCAATTCTGGAAACACCATATATTTT. Translated: CASSFPGADRGNSGNTIYF.

J is TRBJ1-2 and V is TRBV6-5; TRBD1 aligns across 8 bases. Trimming at V came to 7 bases and at J to 4 bases, leaving 5 bases not matched to a gene. The CDR3 has 13 residues. CDR1 MNHEY and CDR2 SVGAGI come from the germline V gene. CDR3 region: CASKKGQVYGYTF. In DNA, the CDR3 is TGTGCCAGCAAAAAGGGACAGGTCTATGGCTACACCTTC.

This clonotype was found many times. The rearrangement links TRBV7-9 to TRBJ2-7; no firm D call. This CDR3 is built from 13 residues. CDR1 is SEHNR and CDR2 is FQNEAQ in the germline V gene (reference sequence). V was pared by 5 bases and J by 1 base, with 9 bases between. Written as DNA, the CDR3 is TGTGCCAGCAGCCTCCCCGGTTCCTACGAGCAGTACGTC. It yields the protein CASSLPGSYEQYV.

The chain has TRBV6-6 and TRBJ2-3, with D possibly being TRBD2 (6 bases). CDR1 and CDR2 (germline): MNHNY, SVGAGI (reference sequence). The CDR3 runs 16 residues. Trimming left V 2 bases short and J 1 base short, with 13 bases between. The CDR3 loop reads CASSYLSPGGTDTQYF. The CDR3 DNA is TGTGCCAGCAGTTACCTAAGTCCGGGGGGCACAGATACGCAGTATTTT.

V gene TRBV6-2 or TRBV6-3 combines with J gene TRBJ1-1; D gene unclear. With 2 bases removed from V and 5 bases from J, the gap between germline ends came to 9 bases. This CDR3 has 13 residues. Germline V lookup: CDR1 MNHEY, CDR2 SVGEGT. CDR3 DNA sequence: TGTGCCAGCAGTTACATGGAGGCGACTGAAGCTTTCTTT. It translates to CASSYMEATEAFF.

Only a few counts were recorded for this clonotype. This rearrangement joins TRBV29-1 to TRBJ1-2; D gene uncertain. There are 12 residues in the CDR3. Germline CDR1 is SQVTM and CDR2 is ANQGSEA. Trimming stripped 0 bases from V and 3 bases from J, with 5 bases between. The CDR3 is CSVEETDYGYTF. In DNA form, the CDR3 reads TGCAGCGTTGAAGAAACAGACTATGGCTACACCTTC.

The chain joins TRBV4-1 to TRBJ1-1; tentative D call: TRBD1 (5 bases). Germline V gives CDR1 MGHRA, CDR2 YSYEKL. This CDR3 spans 14 amino acids. Trimming left V 5 bases short and J 5 bases short, with 15 bases between. This CDR3 is CASSYRDEVTEAFF. CDR3 sequence (DNA): TGCGCCAGCAGCTACCGGGACGAGGTAACTGAAGCTTTCTTT.

This chain links TRBV12-3 or TRBV12-4 with TRBJ1-2, with D unclear. CDR3 size: 12 residues. The V gene lost 10 bases and the J gene lost 4 bases, with 13 bases spanning the gap. The CDR3 spells CATRGLIYGYTF. For the CDR3, the DNA is TGTGCCACCAGAGGTCTTATCTATGGCTACACCTTC.

Ten or more counts support this clonotype. The chain is built from TRBV7-2 and TRBJ1-5; a weak D match, TRBD1 (6 bases). Trimming left V 5 bases short and J 1 base short, with 12 bases between. Germline V gene sequence: CDR1 SGHTA, CDR2 FQGNSA. The CDR3 spans 15 residues. CDR3 sequence: CASSHRTASNQPQHF. For the CDR3, the DNA is TGTGCCAGCAGCCACCGGACAGCCAGCAATCAGCCCCAGCATTTT.

This clonotype was counted at least ten times. The chain is built from TRBV7-2 and TRBJ1-2; TRBD1 is a possible D gene (6 bases). This CDR3 contains 15 residues. From germline, CDR1 is SGHTA and CDR2 FQGNSA. V lost 5 bases, J lost 6 bases, and 19 bases lay in between. The CDR3 coding sequence is TGTGCCAGCAGCCCCACCCTGCCAGGGGCGGATGGCTACACCTTC. Its protein is CASSPTLPGADGYTF.

The J gene is TRBJ2-1, the V gene TRBV6-6, with 7 bases identical to TRBD2. Germline loops: CDR1 MNHNY, CDR2 SVGAGI (reference sequence). The V segment lost 5 bases and the J segment 4 bases; nucleotides outside the gene matches: 8. This CDR3 has 15 amino acids. CDR3 region: CASSQKAGYYNEQFF. As DNA, the CDR3 is TGTGCCAGCAGTCAAAAAGCGGGGTATTACAATGAGCAGTTCTTC.

This clonotype was observed a handful of times. V gene TRBV7-3 combines with J gene TRBJ2-5; D remains ambiguous. The CDR3 runs to 16 residues. Germline V gene lookup returns CDR1 SGHTA and CDR2 FQGTGA. V lost 2 bases and J 3 bases, leaving 16 bases between the germline ends. DNA of the CDR3: TGTGCCAGCAGCTTATCTCCCCCCTCCCGGGAAGAGACCCAGTACTTC. Translation: CASSLSPPSREETQYF.

Many counts were recorded for this clonotype. The chain is built from TRBV12-3 or TRBV12-4 and TRBJ1-1, with 8 bases identical to TRBD1. The CDR3 spans 13 residues. The trim removed 5 bases at V and 5 bases at J, leaving 4 bases unmatched. The CDR3 DNA follows: TGTGCCAGCAGTGGGACAGGTTGGACTGAAGCTTTCTTT. This gives the protein CASSGTGWTEAFF.

The chain has TRBV20-1 and TRBJ1-2; D is ambiguous. CDR3 length equals 13 residues. Germline-derived CDR1 and CDR2 are DFQATT and SNEGSKA (reference sequence). Trimming pared 6 bases from V and 1 base from J, leaving 12 bases between. CDR3 region: CSASRRGNYGYTF. The CDR3 DNA reads as TGCAGTGCCAGCCGACGGGGTAACTATGGCTACACCTTC.

A note on this clonotype: One end of the junction varies from germline; a read error may be responsible. The V gene is TRBV15, the J gene TRBJ2-1; weak D call: TRBD1 (6 bases). The CDR3 consists of 14 residues. Germline V gives CDR1 LNHNV, CDR2 YYDKDF (reference sequence). Here the CDR3 reads CATSRGFRDNVQFF. CDR3 DNA: TGTGCCACCAGCAGAGGGTTCAGGGACAATGTGCAGTTCTTC.

The V and J genes are TRBV7-9 and TRBJ2-7; D is tentatively TRBD1 or TRBD2 (5 bases each). V was shortened by 5 bases and J by 4 bases, with 21 bases between the two germline ends. This CDR3 contains 16 residues. The germline V gene encodes CDR1 SEHNR and CDR2 FQNEAQ (reference sequence). The CDR3 coding sequence is TGTGCCAGCAGCGCTAAGGTGGGGACGGACCTTTACGAGCAGTACTTC. It specifies CASSAKVGTDLYEQYF.

This clonotype appeared a few times. The chain is built from TRBV4-1 and TRBJ2-2, with no clear D. Between the trimmed V and J ends, which lost 3 bases and 4 bases, there was a span of 9 bases. Germline CDR1 is MGHRA and CDR2 is YSYEKL. The CDR3 has 14 amino acids. The CDR3: CASSHPPGTGELFF. The CDR3 nucleotides are TGCGCCAGCAGCCATCCCCCGGGCACCGGGGAGCTGTTTTTT.

The gene calls are TRBV19 and TRBJ2-1; 12 positions match TRBD2. The V gene end was trimmed by 4 bases and the J gene end by 3 bases; junction bases not matched to a gene: 7. The CDR3 has 17 residues. The germline CDR1 and CDR2 sequences are LNHDA and SQIVND (reference sequence). CDR3 protein: CASSKTSGGRYYNEQFF. CDR3 DNA: TGTGCCAGTAGTAAGACTAGCGGGGGTCGATACTACAATGAGCAGTTCTTC.

The rearrangement links TRBV19 to TRBJ2-1; 8 nucleotides line up with TRBD2. This CDR3 is built from 16 residues. Germline lookup yields CDR1 LNHDA and CDR2 SQIVND (reference sequence). V was clipped by 3 bases and J by 4 bases; unmatched bases: 8. CDR3 loop: CASSIDQAGVYNEQFF. The CDR3 nucleotides read TGTGCCAGTAGTATCGATCAAGCGGGGGTGTACAATGAGCAGTTCTTC.

This chain uses TRBV6-6 with TRBJ1-6; D ambiguous. This CDR3 contains 15 residues. From germline, CDR1 is MNHNY and CDR2 SVGAGI (reference sequence). The V end was cut by 0 bases, the J end by 7 bases, with 10 bases between. CDR3 sequence reads: CASSYSSPWNSPLHF. Written as DNA, the CDR3 is TGTGCCAGCAGTTACTCTTCGCCTTGGAATTCACCCCTCCACTTT.